This entry is about one T cell receptor (beta chain). The antigen remains undetermined. Germline V gene data show CDR1 as MDHEN and CDR2 as SYDVKM. CDR3 length: 15 amino acids. Between the trimmed V and J ends, which lost 5 bases and 2 bases, there was a span of 16 bases. Vbeta (60) and Jbeta (13) primers were used in the PCR. Profiled with immunoSEQ multiplex PCR; TCRdb holds only in-frame clones, not every one. The repertoire holds 92,000 or so clones, with more than 55% as singletons. The sample is drawn from a study of cytomegalovirus exposure and HLA in healthy donors. The study's findings and limits: Highly shared sequence variants in one cluster were likely a sequencing artifact.

What was sequenced was PBMCs. This chain connects TRBV28 to TRBJ2-7; D is possibly TRBD1 (7 bases). This TCR came from a woman aged 50 to 60 in good health and CMV-seropositive. The CDR3 DNA is TGTGCCAGCAGTGCTGCTGACAGGGAGGCCTACGAGCAGTACTTC. Protein product: CASSAADREAYEQYF.